The sequence of this T cell receptor beta chain was determined in a study of blood T cell repertoires in COVID-19. Sequenced by immunoSEQ multiplex PCR; TCRdb stores in-frame clones only, minus some. Of some 150,000 clones in the sample, about nine tenths are singletons; the top ten hold roughly 1.6%. The V end was cut by 2 bases, the J end by 5 bases, with 12 bases between. There are 13 residues in the CDR3. The germline CDR1 and CDR2 sequences are GTSNPN and SVGIG (reference sequence). The sample comprised peripheral blood. The chain recombines TRBV30 with TRBJ1-2; D perhaps matches TRBD1 (5 bases). The receptor's source is a human donor in a cohort sampled during active COVID-19. The CDR3 sequence: CAWSIGGRYGYTF. The CDR3 DNA reads as TGTGCCTGGAGTATCGGGGGGAGATATGGCTACACCTTC.